This TCR beta chain is drawn from a study of shared clonotypes between healthy human individuals. CDR1 and CDR2 from the germline V gene are MNHEY and SMNVEV (reference sequence). The V end was cut by 5 bases, the J end by 10 bases, with 15 bases between. The CDR3 has 14 residues. TCRdb's copy holds only in-frame clones and misses some; the assay was immunoSEQ multiplex PCR. This table has roughly 2.1 million clones, approximately 94% appearing once. Naivety among CD8 cells was defined by CD45RO negativity and positive CCR7 selection, thereby excluding terminally differentiated effector memory CD45RA+ cells.

The chain couples TRBV27 to TRBJ1-6; D uncertain. Source material: naive CD8+ T cells from PBMCs. This clonotype was obtained from a man aged 18 to 29 in good health. Some clones in this sample may be carry-over from other donors' samples. Written as DNA, the CDR3 is TGTGCCAGCAGTCCCCTGGGTCCCGCATCACCCCTCCACTTT. Its protein is CASSPLGPASPLHF.